What follows is one TCR beta chain and its context. These data come from a study of T cell responses to AZD1222 COVID-19 vaccine. Profiled with immunoSEQ multiplex PCR; TCRdb holds only in-frame clones, not every one. The sample has approximately 110,000 clones, around 90% seen once. The germline V gene has CDR1 ENHRY and CDR2 SYGVKD. V was clipped by 0 bases and J by 0 bases, with 8 bases between them. The CDR3 contains 16 residues. This clonotype was sampled from an adult in good health. V gene TRBV10-3 combines with J gene TRBJ2-2, with D maybe TRBD1 (5 bases). The sequences come from peripheral blood, collected on day 0 of AZD1222 vaccination. The CDR3 spells CAISESLGANTGELFF. The CDR3 DNA reads as TGTGCCATCAGTGAGTCTTTAGGGGCGAACACCGGGGAGCTGTTTTTT.